This T cell receptor beta chain appears in the sequencing data of a study of blood T cell repertoires in COVID-19. The CDR3 is made up of 15 amino acids. Germline V gives CDR1 SGHRS, CDR2 YFSETQ. Trimming removed 0 bases from V and 3 bases from J, with 13 bases in between. Participant-given clinical history determined each cohort assignment. Clones were sequenced by immunoSEQ multiplex PCR, and TCRdb holds only the in-frame ones, with some missing. The top ten clones hold around 7.9% of a sample with about 480,000 clones, approximately 86% of them seen once. The clonotype was recovered from a woman aged 55-69 years who had recovered from COVID-19. Source material: PBMCs or T cells enriched from blood (not recorded which). The chain recombines TRBV5-1 with TRBJ2-7; D call uncertain. CDR3 in amino acids: CASSLALMSGYEQYF. As DNA, the CDR3 is TGCGCCAGCAGCTTGGCCTTGATGTCGGGCTACGAGCAGTACTTC.